This T cell receptor (beta chain) was profiled in a study of blood T cells in healthy people across ages. Healthy individuals of Caucasian origin from Russia, aged about 6 to 100, served as donors. The germline V gene has CDR1 LGHDT and CDR2 YNNKEL (reference sequence). The CDR3 sequence is 16 residues long. V was clipped by 8 bases and J by 2 bases, with 20 bases between them. A second PCR, run for roughly 6 to 11 cycles, used a sample-barcoded 5' primer plus a J-beta primer mix. Each cDNA molecule was tagged by a template-switch adaptor that had 12 random nucleotides. From the 5' RACE reads, TCRdb called clonotypes with MiXCR, one entry per CDR3 protein. Of about a million distinct CDR3 sequences in the sample, roughly half were seen once. Broader study findings: The donors' CMV status was not determined, possibly confounding changes in expanded clonotypes.

In the case of this clonotype: Its antigen is unidentified.

The rearrangement uses TRBV3-1 and TRBJ2-3, with D perhaps assigned TRBD1 or TRBD2 (5 bases each). The origin of this receptor is a woman aged 55 to 70 in good health. Sequencing was performed on blood. As DNA, the CDR3 is TGTGCCAGCCGGGGTTTTCAGGGCGGATTCACAGATACGCAGTATTTT. Translated, it gives CASRGFQGGFTDTQYF.